This TCR beta chain stems from a study of shared clonotypes between healthy human individuals. The V end was cut by 0 bases, the J end by 5 bases, with 12 bases between. Germline assignment: CDR1 SGDLS and CDR2 YYNGEE. The CDR3 length is 15 residues. Details on this clone: Its specificity is not known.

Points from the study as a whole: Among donors, sharing of clonotypes was expected to be affected by sequencing depth. Genetic and exposure-history diversity was limited by the small donor number. Clonotypes shared by all four sorted-subset donors had higher generation probabilities than non-shared clonotypes.

Clones were read by immunoSEQ multiplex PCR, and TCRdb kept only the in-frame ones, dropping some. The sample records 1.4 million to 1.5 million clones, roughly 96% being singletons. Source material: naive CD4+ T cells sorted from blood. Noted subset: CD45RA+ positively selected. The chain is built from TRBV9 and TRBJ2-1, with D uncertain. The clonotype was recovered from a man younger than 40 in good health. The CDR3 nucleotides are TGTGCCAGCAGCGTAGCCTACGCACTACACAATGAGCAGTTCTTC. Translating gives CASSVAYALHNEQFF.